A selection of T cell receptor beta chains follows, all from one sample in a study of human T cells and chemical hapten exposure. TCRdb passed the RACE reads through MiXCR, listing each CDR3 protein once. Of under 300,000 distinct CDR3 sequences listed, roughly 7.4% are singletons. The sequencing used whole blood, collected in connection with sensitization to the hapten diphenylcyclopropenone (DPC). These receptors all stem from a man younger than 35 with alopecia areata. Some clones in this sample may be carry-over from other donors' samples. CDR3s include the opening cysteine and the closing phenylalanine or tryptophan. D genes are given only for firm matches. Clone size is stated in some rows and not others, as once, few, many or a class when expanded.

D gene,V gene,J gene,clone size,CDR3 protein,CDR3 DNA
TRBD1,TRBV5-4,TRBJ1-1,.,CASSPRTGGEGDTEAFF,TGTGCCAGCAGCCCAAGGACAGGGGGCGAGGGGGACACTGAAGCTTTCTTT
TRBD2,TRBV5-1,TRBJ2-5,.,CASSLELARETQYF,TGCGCCAGCAGCTTGGAACTAGCGAGAGAGACCCAGTACTTC
.,TRBV3-1,TRBJ2-2,.,CASSQVPGSETNTGELFF,TGTGCCAGCAGCCAAGTGCCAGGGTCCGAGACGAACACCGGGGAGCTGTTTTTT
.,TRBV10-3,TRBJ2-6,few,CAIRSAGANVLTF,TGTGCCATCAGATCGGCCGGGGCCAACGTCCTGACTTTC
.,TRBV5-4,TRBJ2-5,many,CASSSGFVHSQGTETQYF,TGTGCCAGCAGCTCGGGGTTTGTACATTCTCAGGGGACCGAGACCCAGTACTTC
.,TRBV6-2/TRBV6-3,TRBJ1-5,many,CASSAIRGVRNQPQHF,TGTGCCAGCAGTGCCATCCGGGGGGTTCGCAATCAGCCCCAGCATTTT
.,TRBV9,TRBJ2-3,many,CASSFESSRDTQYF,TGTGCCAGCAGCTTTGAGAGTTCCCGGGATACGCAGTATTTT
.,TRBV6-2/TRBV6-3,TRBJ1-1,.,CASTLTRGRAEAFF,TGTGCCAGCACTCTGACAAGGGGTAGGGCTGAAGCTTTCTTT
.,TRBV3-1,TRBJ1-2,.,CASSQLPGLSDYGYTF,TGTGCCAGCAGCCAATTACCGGGACTTTCTGACTATGGCTACACCTTC
.,TRBV2,TRBJ2-2,few,CASSLASSNTGELFF,TGTGCCAGCAGTTTGGCCTCCTCGAACACCGGGGAGCTGTTTTTT
.,TRBV7-2,TRBJ2-1,few,CASSPRGIYNEQFF,TGTGCCAGCAGCCCCCGTGGCATTTACAATGAGCAGTTCTTC
.,TRBV2,TRBJ1-5,.,CASSWIPDLWQPQHF,TGTGCCAGCAGTTGGATTCCCGACCTTTGGCAGCCCCAGCATTTT
.,TRBV7-2,TRBJ2-3,.,CASSLGATNTDTQYF,TGTGCCAGCAGCTTAGGTGCCACAAACACAGATACGCAGTATTTT
TRBD1,TRBV4-2,TRBJ2-1,.,CASSQAGQGAGNEQFF,TGTGCCAGCAGCCAGGCGGGACAGGGGGCTGGTAATGAGCAGTTCTTC
.,TRBV7-9,TRBJ1-2,.,CASSSEGRTYYGYTF,TGTGCCAGCAGCTCCGAGGGCCGCACGTACTATGGCTACACCTTC
.,TRBV20-1,TRBJ2-6,many,CSALPGSGANVLTF,TGCAGTGCCTTACCCGGCTCTGGGGCCAACGTCCTGACTTTC
.,TRBV6-1,TRBJ1-2,.,CASSEARLAYGYTF,TGTGCCAGCAGTGAAGCCCGTCTCGCCTATGGCTACACCTTC
.,TRBV28,TRBJ1-2,.,CASSAGGLGYTF,TGTGCCAGCAGTGCGGGGGGGCTTGGCTACACCTTC
.,TRBV29-1,TRBJ2-2,many,CSVVGRGNTGELFF,TGCAGCGTTGTTGGCAGGGGGAACACCGGGGAGCTGTTTTTT
.,TRBV7-2,TRBJ1-5,few,CASSLREGGQPQHF,TGTGCCAGCAGCCTCCGCGAAGGGGGTCAGCCCCAGCATTTT